These T cell receptor beta chains were read from a single sample in a study of CD8 T cells in ankylosing spondylitis. TCRdb called the 5' RACE reads again in MiXCR, with one record for every CDR3 protein. This repertoire shows about 250,000 distinct CDR3 sequences, 20% to 30% found once; its top ten account for 0.5% to 0.65%. Sequencing input: blood, either unsorted or a sorted T cell fraction (not recorded which). The origin of the receptors is a male donor with ankylosing spondylitis or in good health (not recorded which). Each CDR3 is given with its conserved first and last residue. A D gene is named only where the DNA matches it firmly. Not all rows give a size; the values are once, few, many and, for expanded clones, a class.

J | size | D | V | DNA | CDR3
TRBJ1-6 | many | TRBD1 | TRBV10-3 | TGTGCCATCAGTGGGACAGGCGAAAATTCACCCCTCCACTTT | CAISGTGENSPLHF
TRBJ2-1 | NA | TRBD2 | TRBV20-1 | TGCAGTGCTAGAGATCTCGGTAGCGGGGGATACAATGAGCAGTTCTTC | CSARDLGSGGYNEQFF
TRBJ2-5 | once | TRBD1 | TRBV10-3 | TGTGCCGTCAGGGTCGGGACAGGGAAAGAGACCCAGTACTTC | CAVRVGTGKETQYF
TRBJ2-2 | NA | NA | TRBV20-1 | TGCAGTGCTAGGAATCCCGTTCCTCTCGGCGGGGAGCTGTTTTTT | CSARNPVPLGGELFF
TRBJ2-7 | once | TRBD1 | TRBV4-1 | TGCGCCAGAACCGGGACAGGGGCGTACGAGCAGTACTTC | CARTGTGAYEQYF
TRBJ2-1 | few | NA | TRBV7-2 | TGTGCCAGCAGCTCCCTATACAATGAGCAGTTCTTC | CASSSLYNEQFF
TRBJ2-1 | NA | NA | TRBV20-1 | TGCAGTGCTAGCTCGACTAGTCGGAATGAGCAGTTCTTC | CSASSTSRNEQFF
TRBJ2-1 | NA | NA | TRBV20-1 | TGCAGTGCTAGAGATGGGTTTGGTCGGGGCCCCACCTACAATGAGCAGTTCTTC | CSARDGFGRGPTYNEQFF
TRBJ1-1 | once | NA | TRBV5-8 | TGTGCCAGCAGCCACCTTAACACTGATGCTTTCTTT | CASSHLNTDAFF
TRBJ2-7 | NA | NA | TRBV6-5 | TGTACCAGCAGTTCCGAGACAGGTTCAACTTACGAGCAGTACTTC | CTSSSETGSTYEQYF
TRBJ1-2 | many | NA | TRBV6-5 | TGTGCCAGCGGGAAGGGTGGCTACACCTTC | CASGKGGYTF
TRBJ2-7 | NA | NA | TRBV29-1 | TGCAGCGAGGTAGGGGGAAATGAGCAGTACTTC | CSEVGGNEQYF
TRBJ1-6 | many | NA | TRBV14 | TGTGCCAGCAGCCAAGAAGACGGATCACCCCTCCACTTT | CASSQEDGSPLHF
TRBJ2-3 | many | TRBD2 | TRBV12-3/TRBV12-4 | TGTGCCAGCAGTTTACGGGGGGGTGGAGATACGCAGTATTTT | CASSLRGGGDTQYF
TRBJ2-5 | many | TRBD2 | TRBV20-1 | TGCAGTGCTCTACCCCCGGGGGGGCAAGAGACCCAGTACTTC | CSALPPGGQETQYF
TRBJ1-3 | many | NA | TRBV11-2 | TGTGCCAGCAGCTTAGAGGGGAGCTCTGGAAACACCATATATTTT | CASSLEGSSGNTIYF
TRBJ1-2 | few | TRBD1 | TRBV6-1 | TGTGCCAGCAGGGAAGGACAGGACCTTAACTATGGCTACACCTTC | CASREGQDLNYGYTF
TRBJ2-7 | NA | NA | TRBV2 | TGTGCCAGCAGATATTACTACGAGCAGTACTTC | CASRYYYEQYF
TRBJ2-5 | NA | TRBD2 | TRBV28 | TGTGCCAGCAGACTAAGCGGGGAAGGGAAAGAGACCCAGTACTTC | CASRLSGEGKETQYF